The text below deals with one TCR beta chain. Recruitment covered about two dozen US areas and drew participants whose ages spanned about 18 to 100 years. This sample stems from a study of blood T cell repertoires in COVID-19. Study information: Sample material is recorded as cDNA or gDNA derived from T cells, B-cell-depleted T cells, or PBMCs.

The trim removed 5 bases at V and 4 bases at J, leaving 3 bases unmatched. The CDR3 runs 14 residues. CDR1 SGHDT and CDR2 YYEEEE come from the germline V gene. TCRdb's table, derived via immunoSEQ multiplex PCR, lists solely in-frame clones and lacks some. The sample carries over 200,000 clones, 80% to 90% recorded once. Sample: PBMCs or T cells enriched from blood (not recorded which). The sequence was collected from a young woman who had been exposed to COVID-19. The chain uses TRBV5-6 and TRBJ1-6; 7 bases match TRBD1. CDR3 sequence (DNA): TGTGCCAGCAGTCTGACAGGGTATAATTCACCCCTCCACTTT. Protein sequence: CASSLTGYNSPLHF.